Following are 32 T cell receptor beta chains from one sample sequenced in a study of blood T cell repertoires in COVID-19. Method: immunoSEQ multiplex PCR; TCRdb's copy keeps in-frame clones and lacks some. In the table there are approximately 90,000 clones, roughly 87% of which are singletons. What was sequenced was peripheral blood. Receptor source: a man aged 50-59 years with acute or convalescent COVID-19.

The gene calls are TRBV5-1 and TRBJ2-7; 9 bases align to TRBD1. The CDR3 has 15 residues. CDR1 is SGHRS, CDR2 YFSETQ, per germline. Trimming took 1 base from V and 3 from J; bases not matched to a gene: 5. The CDR3 reads CASSLNVGQGYEQYV. The CDR3 DNA is TGCGCCAGCAGCTTGAATGTGGGACAGGGCTACGAGCAGTACGTC.

The chain links TRBV6-1 to TRBJ1-5; the match to TRBD1 covers 9 bases. Germline assignment: CDR1 MNHNS and CDR2 SASEGT. The CDR3 covers 17 residues. V was pared by 1 base and J by 0 bases, with 4 bases of the junction left unmatched. CDR3 loop: CASSEEGTGFSNQPQHF. CDR3 nucleotides: TGTGCCAGCAGTGAAGAGGGGACAGGGTTTAGCAATCAGCCCCAGCATTTT.

This chain joins TRBV29-1 and TRBJ1-4; D is unclear. Trimming took 4 bases from V and 5 from J, leaving 8 bases between them. The CDR3 consists of 12 residues. CDR1 is SQVTM, CDR2 ANQGSEA, per germline. DNA of the CDR3: TGCAGCGTTGTAGGAGGGAATGAAAAACTGTTTTTT. Translating gives CSVVGGNEKLFF.

The chain uses TRBV10-3 and TRBJ1-1; 7 bases line up with TRBD1. The ends lost 11 bases at V and 5 bases at J; junction bases unmatched: 8. Germline V CDR1 and CDR2: ENHRY, SYGVKD. This CDR3 region has 12 residues. The CDR3 DNA reads TGTGCCTCGTGGACAGGAGGGACTGAAGCTTTCTTT. Its protein product is CASWTGGTEAFF.

This clone was picked up one time. The CDR3 DNA reads TGTGCCAGCAGCGTAGTTGGGAGGACCTACTATGGCTACACCTTC. Translation gives CASSVVGRTYYGYTF. J is TRBJ1-2 and V is TRBV9; no clear D. Germline CDR1 reads SGDLS; CDR2 reads YYNGEE. The CDR3 length is 15 residues. V lost 0 bases, J lost 3 bases, and 12 bases lay in between.

V usage is TRBV18 and J usage is TRBJ2-5, with no clear D. Trimming cost V 0 bases and J 5 bases, with 7 bases left between them. The germline V gene encodes CDR1 KGHSH and CDR2 LQKENI. CDR3 length: 13 residues. The CDR3 here is CASSPPMTETQYF. The CDR3, as DNA: TGTGCCAGCTCACCACCGATGACTGAGACCCAGTACTTC.

The rearrangement links TRBV19 to TRBJ2-6, with TRBD2 as a possible D gene (6 bases). Trimming stripped 1 base from V and 8 bases from J, with 15 bases between. Germline V gives CDR1 LNHDA, CDR2 SQIVND (reference sequence). This CDR3 comprises 16 residues. The DNA of the CDR3 is TGTGCCAGTAGTATAGCTGGGAGGCCAGAGACCAACGTCCTGACTTTC. It codes for CASSIAGRPETNVLTF.

The rearrangement uses TRBV19 and TRBJ2-2, with D perhaps TRBD2 (6 bases). This CDR3 region has 15 residues. With 4 bases removed from V and 3 bases from J, the gap between germline ends came to 12 bases. Per germline, CDR1 LNHDA and CDR2 SQIVND (reference sequence). CDR3 bases: TGTGCCAGTAGTAGGGCCGGGGGAGACACCGGGGAGCTGTTTTTT. This sequence encodes CASSRAGGDTGELFF.

This clone was counted between two and nine times. V usage is TRBV14 and J usage is TRBJ1-1; TRBD1 is a possible D gene (6 bases). CDR1 is SGHDN and CDR2 is FVKESK in the germline V gene. This CDR3 is 16 amino acids long. V was clipped by 4 bases and J by 5 bases, with 20 bases between them. CDR3 nucleotides: TGTGCCAGCAGCCGAGATTTGGGGGCAGTTATAACTGAAGCTTTCTTT. This encodes CASSRDLGAVITEAFF.

The gene calls are TRBV21-1 and TRBJ2-3; the D call TRBD2 from the table was never checked on the DNA. TRBV21-1 is tagged as a pseudogene. This CDR3 is 14 amino acids long. Here the CDR3 reads CASSSSGEWHTQYF. In DNA, the CDR3 is TGTGCCAGCAGTTCTAGCGGTGAGTGGCATACGCAGTATTTT.

The table lists this clone with a count of one. DNA for the CDR3: TGCGCCAGTCTTCTGCGGAATTCACCCCTCCACTTT. It translates to CASLLRNSPLHF. This chain connects TRBV23-1 to TRBJ1-6; D gene ambiguous. TRBV23-1 is an ORF, and what it does is uncertain. The V and J ends lost 9 bases and 7 bases respectively, with 10 bases between them. This CDR3 region has 12 residues.

This sequence joins TRBV9 and TRBJ1-5; the D gene is possibly TRBD1 (6 bases). Germline assignment: CDR1 SGDLS and CDR2 YYNGEE. The ends were cut back, 0 bases at V and 6 bases at J, with 13 bases in the middle. The CDR3 covers 15 residues. As DNA, the CDR3 is TGTGCCAGCAGCGTAGCGGGGGGCATTGGTCAGCCCCAGCATTTT. Its protein product is CASSVAGGIGQPQHF.

V usage is TRBV4-2 and J usage is TRBJ2-7; D gene uncertain. This CDR3 spans 12 amino acids. The V gene's germline CDR1 is LGHNA and CDR2 YNFKEQ. V lost 2 bases and J lost 3, with 5 bases in between. CDR3 nucleotide sequence: TGTGCCAGCAGCCAACCCCACTACGAGCAGTACTTC. It encodes CASSQPHYEQYF.

The chain is built from TRBV29-1 and TRBJ2-1; 8 nucleotides match TRBD1. The CDR3 sequence is 14 residues long. After removal of 6 bases from V and 2 bases from J, the junction contained 6 bases not matched to a gene. CDR1 is SQVTM, CDR2 ANQGSEA, per germline. CDR3 nucleotide sequence: TGCAGCGTGGGTCCAGGGGGCCCCTACAATGAGCAGTTCTTC. As protein: CSVGPGGPYNEQFF.

The chain has TRBV7-6 and TRBJ2-1, with D tentatively TRBD2 (5 bases). CDR3 length: 18 residues. The ends were cut back, 5 bases at V and 0 bases at J, with 20 bases in the middle. Germline values: CDR1 SGHVS, CDR2 FNYEAQ. The CDR3 coding sequence is TGTGCCAGCAGCCCTGGCGGGTTCCGACTTAGCTCCTACAATGAGCAGTTCTTC. It specifies CASSPGGFRLSSYNEQFF.

This clone was seen a handful of times. The chain carries TRBV4-1 and TRBJ1-6; possibly TRBD1 for D (5 bases). The CDR3 is 14 residues long. V lost 1 base and J 5 bases, leaving 6 bases between the germline ends. Germline V CDR1 and CDR2: MGHRA, YSYEKL. The CDR3 protein is CASSQARDNSPLHF. CDR3 sequence (DNA): TGCGCCAGCAGCCAAGCCAGGGATAATTCACCCCTCCACTTT.

The V call is TRBV11-2, the J call TRBJ2-7, with no clear D. The CDR3 loop spans 15 amino acids. Germline V gene sequence: CDR1 SGHAT, CDR2 FQNNGV. V was shortened by 0 bases and J by 3 bases, with 12 bases between the two germline ends. The CDR3 region has the DNA TGTGCCAGCAGCTTAGATCTAGGCGGATTCTACGAGCAGTACGTC. Amino acid sequence: CASSLDLGGFYEQYV.

The chain links TRBV5-1 to TRBJ1-5; D is perhaps TRBD1 (5 bases). This CDR3 contains 14 residues. CDR1 SGHRS and CDR2 YFSETQ come from the germline V gene. V was cut by 0 bases and J by 7 bases, with 11 bases left in between. CDR3 sequence (DNA): TGCGCCAGCAGCTTGGGGGGGGTCAACCAGCCCCAGCATTTT. Amino acids: CASSLGGVNQPQHF.

The rearrangement joins TRBV9 to TRBJ1-1, with D maybe TRBD1 (5 bases). V shed 0 bases and J shed 1 base, with 10 bases lying between them. Germline CDR1 and CDR2: SGDLS and YYNGEE. The CDR3 is made up of 15 amino acids. The CDR3 reads CASSVAPTGNTEAFF. As DNA, the CDR3 is TGTGCCAGCAGCGTAGCACCCACAGGGAACACTGAAGCTTTCTTT.

The rearrangement uses TRBV6-7 and TRBJ1-1; 12 nucleotides align to TRBD1. TRBV6-7 is an open reading frame whose function is uncertain. Trimming removed 1 base from V and 3 bases from J; junction bases left unmatched: 6. The CDR3 loop spans 17 amino acids. The CDR3 spells CASSYCNGTGGYTEAFF. The CDR3 DNA sequence: TGTGCCAGCAGTTACTGTAATGGGACAGGGGGCTACACTGAAGCTTTCTTT.

V gene TRBV2 combines with J gene TRBJ1-1; weak D call: TRBD1 (6 bases). The CDR3 runs to 12 residues. The germline V gene encodes CDR1 SNHLY and CDR2 FYNNEI. CDR3: CGGGLRNTEAFF. The DNA for the CDR3 is TGTGGAGGGGGTTTGCGGAACACTGAAGCTTTCTTT.

The chain combines TRBV10-3 with TRBJ1-1; 9 nucleotides agree with TRBD1. The germline V gene has CDR1 ENHRY and CDR2 SYGVKD. With V trimmed by 7 bases and J by 5 bases, 5 bases remained unmatched. The CDR3 length is 13 residues. Written as DNA, the CDR3 is TGTGCCATCACCAGGGACAGGGAAACTGAAGCTTTCTTT. Its protein product is CAITRDRETEAFF.

This chain uses TRBV4-2 with TRBJ1-2; 7 positions match TRBD1. The CDR3 extends over 15 amino acids. The junction had 5 bases not matched to a gene; V was cut back by 2 bases and J by 2 bases. From germline, CDR1 is LGHNA and CDR2 YNFKEQ. The CDR3 DNA reads TGTGCCAGCAGCCAACATAAACAGGGGAACTATGGCTACACCTTC. It yields the protein CASSQHKQGNYGYTF.

This clone was seen a single time. The chain recombines TRBV7-9 with TRBJ2-3; the D gene is possibly TRBD1 (6 bases). The CDR3 length is 14 residues. Germline CDR1 is SEHNR and CDR2 is FQNEAQ (reference sequence). V lost 1 base, J lost 6 bases, and 11 bases lay in between. The CDR3 region has the DNA TGTGCCAGCAGCTTAGTACAGGGATCGGATACGCAGTATTTT. Amino acid sequence: CASSLVQGSDTQYF. The variable domain in full, with the rest retrieved from reference TRBV7-9 and TRBJ2-3, is DTGVSQNPRHKITKRGQNVTFRCDPISEHNRLYWYRQTLGQGPEFLTYFQNEAQLEKSRLLSDRFSAERPKGSFSTLEIQRTEQGDSAMYLCASSLVQGSDTQYFGPGTRLTVL.

The V and J genes are TRBV5-1 and TRBJ2-3; 10 positions agree with TRBD2. J gave up 6 bases and V 4 bases, and 8 bases lay outside the gene matches. Germline V gives CDR1 SGHRS, CDR2 YFSETQ. The CDR3 spans 15 residues. The CDR3 loop reads CASSQSGGASDTQYF. In DNA, the CDR3 is TGCGCCAGCAGCCAGAGCGGGGGGGCCTCGGATACGCAGTATTTT.

The gene calls are TRBV27 and TRBJ1-1; the D is unclear. Germline loops: CDR1 MNHEY, CDR2 SMNVEV (reference sequence). Trimming shortened V by 6 bases and J by 7 bases, and 15 bases separated the two germline ends. The CDR3 spans 13 residues. CDR3 in amino acids: CASSLASDGEAFF. CDR3 DNA sequence: TGTGCCAGCAGCCTAGCATCGGACGGTGAAGCTTTCTTT.

The V and J genes are TRBV7-8 and TRBJ2-2, with D perhaps matching TRBD2 (6 bases). With 2 bases removed from V and 2 bases from J, the gap between germline ends came to 21 bases. Germline loops: CDR1 SGHVS, CDR2 FQNEAQ. The CDR3 is 19 residues long. CDR3 in DNA: TGTGCCAGCAGCTTATGGCTTGGGAAGAATAGCGGTAACACCGGGGAGCTGTTTTTT. Protein: CASSLWLGKNSGNTGELFF.

This chain links TRBV28 with TRBJ1-5, with D possibly matching TRBD1 (5 bases). Germline V gene data show CDR1 as MDHEN and CDR2 as SYDVKM. The CDR3 totals 16 residues. Trimming took 5 bases from V and 4 from J, leaving 18 bases between them. Here the CDR3 reads CASSVLVQGRNQPQHF. The CDR3 nucleotides are TGTGCCAGCAGTGTATTGGTCCAGGGTCGAAATCAGCCCCAGCATTTT.

The rearrangement uses TRBV27 and TRBJ1-1; the match to TRBD1 covers 10 bases. CDR1 is MNHEY and CDR2 is SMNVEV in the germline V gene (reference sequence). The CDR3 extends over 14 amino acids. The junction had 1 base not matched to a gene; V was cut back by 5 bases and J by 1 base. The DNA for the CDR3 is TGTGCCAGCAGTGGACAGGGGGGGAACACTGAAGCTTTCTTT. Amino acid sequence: CASSGQGGNTEAFF.

This clone has more than one count but fewer than ten. This sequence joins TRBV14 and TRBJ1-2, with D unclear. This CDR3 contains 13 residues. CDR1 and CDR2 (germline): SGHDN, FVKESK. Trimming pared 3 bases from V and 5 bases from J, leaving 10 bases between. The chain's CDR3 is CASSHRTLYGYTF. The CDR3 region has the DNA TGTGCCAGCAGCCACCGGACTCTATATGGCTACACCTTC.

The chain has TRBV30 and TRBJ1-5, with D possibly TRBD1 on 6 matching bases. Germline assignment: CDR1 GTSNPN and CDR2 SVGIG (reference sequence). Trimming left V 2 bases short and J 5 bases short, with 10 bases between. The CDR3 is 13 residues long. The CDR3 loop is CAWSSGAHQPQHF. The CDR3 nucleotides are TGTGCCTGGAGTTCAGGGGCTCATCAGCCCCAGCATTTT.

V is TRBV5-5 and J is TRBJ1-2, with D perhaps TRBD1 (6 bases). The CDR3 is made up of 15 amino acids. The germline V and J ends were trimmed by 4 bases and 4 bases, with 17 bases remaining between them. In germline, CDR1 is SGHKS, CDR2 YYEKEE (reference sequence). This chain's CDR3 is CASSESMTGIYGYTF. Written as DNA, the CDR3 is TGTGCCAGCAGCGAATCCATGACAGGCATCTATGGCTACACCTTC. Full variable domain (outside the CDR3, taken from reference TRBV5-5 and TRBJ1-2): DAGVTQSPTHLIKTRGQQVTLRCSPISGHKSVSWYQQVLGQGPQFIFQYYEKEERGRGNFPDRFSARQFPNYSSELNVNALLLGDSALYLCASSESMTGIYGYTFGSGTRLTVV.